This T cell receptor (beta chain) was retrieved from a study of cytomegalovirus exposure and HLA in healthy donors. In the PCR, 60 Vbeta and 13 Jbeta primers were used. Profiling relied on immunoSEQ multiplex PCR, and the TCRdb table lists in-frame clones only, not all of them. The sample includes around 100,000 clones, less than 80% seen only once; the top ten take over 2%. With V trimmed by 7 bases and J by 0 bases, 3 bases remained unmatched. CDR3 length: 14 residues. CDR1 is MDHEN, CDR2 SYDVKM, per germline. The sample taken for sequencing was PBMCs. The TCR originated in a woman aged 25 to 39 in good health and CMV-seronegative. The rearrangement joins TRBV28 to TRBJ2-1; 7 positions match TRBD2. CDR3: CASIREDSYNEQFF. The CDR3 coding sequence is TGTGCCAGCATACGGGAGGACTCCTACAATGAGCAGTTCTTC.